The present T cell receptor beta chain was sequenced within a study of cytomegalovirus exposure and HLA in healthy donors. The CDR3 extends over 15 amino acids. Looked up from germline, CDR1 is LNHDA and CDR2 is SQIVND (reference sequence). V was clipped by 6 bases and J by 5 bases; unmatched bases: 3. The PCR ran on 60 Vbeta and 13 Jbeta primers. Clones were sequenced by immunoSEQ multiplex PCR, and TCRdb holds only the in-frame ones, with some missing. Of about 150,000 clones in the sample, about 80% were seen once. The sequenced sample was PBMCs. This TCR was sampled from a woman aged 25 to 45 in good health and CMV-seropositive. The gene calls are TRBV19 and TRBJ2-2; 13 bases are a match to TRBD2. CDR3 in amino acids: CASRPGLAGTGELFF. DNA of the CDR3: TGTGCCAGTAGACCGGGACTAGCGGGGACCGGGGAGCTGTTTTTT.